These 3 T cell receptor beta chains came from one sample sequenced in a study of T cells after yellow fever vaccination. Using its own MiXCR run on the 5' RACE reads, TCRdb lists one record per CDR3 protein. The table shows 200,000 to 250,000 distinct CDR3 sequences, with 3% to 3.5% occurring only once. The sample here was CD4+ T cells sorted from PBMCs, taken 10 days after the yellow fever booster vaccination. These receptor sequences come from a man younger than 35 who received the YFV17D yellow fever vaccine.

This clonotype has at least ten counts. The chain couples TRBV10-3 to TRBJ2-7; D not certain. This CDR3 comprises 10 residues. V was clipped by 10 bases and J by 6 bases, with 10 bases between them. Germline CDR1 reads ENHRY; CDR2 reads SYGVKD. The CDR3 nucleotides read TGTGCCACCCCAGCCACCGAGCAGTACTTC. This gives the protein CATPATEQYF.

The V call is TRBV3-1, the J call TRBJ1-5; TRBD1 matches at 8 bases. The V gene's germline CDR1 is LGHDT and CDR2 YNNKEL (reference sequence). V lost 1 base to trimming and J lost 1 base; unmatched junction nucleotides: 3. The CDR3 has 16 residues. In DNA form, the CDR3 reads TGTGCCAGCAGCCAAGGGACAGGGTGGAGCAATCAGCCCCAGCATTTT. It translates to CASSQGTGWSNQPQHF.

This clonotype appeared a few times. V gene TRBV11-3 combines with J gene TRBJ2-5; no clear D gene. The CDR3 spans 14 residues. Per germline, CDR1 SGHNT and CDR2 YENEEA. V lost 2 bases, J lost 1 base, and 8 bases lay in between. DNA for the CDR3: TGTGCCAGCAGCTTAAGTAGGACCCAAGAGACCCAGTACTTC. Its translation is CASSLSRTQETQYF.